One sample yielded the 28 T cell receptor beta chains listed below, sequenced in a study of T cells in Graves' hyperthyroidism and ophthalmopathy. Amplification of TCR beta CDR3 regions used RNA as the template. HTBI primers were the set used in a first-round RT-PCR of the TCR CDR3. TCRdb reanalysed the multiplex PCR reads using MiXCR and keeps one entry per CDR3 protein. The sample has under 450,000 distinct CDR3 sequences, around 14% seen once. The material sequenced was blood. These receptors were taken from a woman younger than 35 with Graves' hyperthyroidism.

The rearrangement uses TRBV28 and TRBJ2-6, with D hard to call. V gave up 1 base and J gave up 0 bases, with 7 bases separating them. CDR1 and CDR2 from the germline V gene are MDHEN and SYDVKM. CDR3 length: 16 amino acids. CDR3 coding DNA: TGTGCCAGCAGTTTATCCTGGAGCTCTGGGGCCAACGTCCTGACTTTC. This sequence encodes CASSLSWSSGANVLTF.

At least ten counts were recorded for this clonotype. The chain recombines TRBV5-5 with TRBJ1-2, with 10 bases lining up with TRBD1. CDR3 length: 15 amino acids. CDR1 and CDR2 (germline): SGHKS, YYEKEE (reference sequence). V shed 4 bases, J shed 2 bases, and the junction held 5 bases outside the gene matches. The CDR3 coding sequence is TGTGCCAGCAGCCCCCCGACAGGGGGCAACTATGGCTACACCTTC. Translating it yields CASSPPTGGNYGYTF.

This clonotype was observed at least ten times. J is TRBJ2-1 and V is TRBV7-9, with 11 bases matching TRBD1. V was pared by 5 bases and J by 8 bases, with 8 bases of the junction left unmatched. CDR1 is SEHNR and CDR2 is FQNEAQ in the germline V gene (reference sequence). This CDR3 is built from 15 residues. CDR3: CASSIRDRGIHEQFF. In DNA, the CDR3 is TGTGCCAGCAGCATCCGGGACAGGGGGATACATGAGCAGTTCTTC.

This clonotype was observed many times. CDR3 residues: CATSDPYRNTGELFF. DNA of the CDR3: TGTGCCACCAGTGACCCATATCGTAACACCGGGGAGCTGTTTTTT. This chain connects TRBV24-1 to TRBJ2-2; D not resolved. The CDR3 spans 15 residues. Germline CDR1 and CDR2: KGHDR and SFDVKD. Trimming pared 4 bases from V and 2 bases from J, leaving 10 bases between.

This clonotype was recorded at least ten times. V is TRBV7-2 and J is TRBJ2-7; a possible D gene is TRBD1 (5 bases). The germline V gene encodes CDR1 SGHTA and CDR2 FQGNSA. Trimming took off 3 bases at V and 4 bases at J, with 25 bases between the two ends. This CDR3 is built from 18 residues. CDR3 bases: TGTGCCAGCAGCTTCTTAGGATTTGAGGACACAAATCCTTACGAGCAGTACTTC. Protein sequence: CASSFLGFEDTNPYEQYF.

This chain joins TRBV11-2 and TRBJ2-5; D may be TRBD2 (6 bases). Germline V CDR1 and CDR2: SGHAT, FQNNGV. This CDR3 contains 16 residues. The germline V and J ends were trimmed by 3 bases and 7 bases, with 21 bases remaining between them. The CDR3 loop is CASSFGLRPRRATQYF. CDR3 DNA sequence: TGTGCCAGCAGCTTCGGCCTCAGGCCCCGGAGGGCGACCCAGTACTTC.

This chain uses TRBV5-1 with TRBJ2-3; TRBD1 agrees at 9 bases. The CDR3 runs to 16 residues. V lost 4 bases to trimming and J lost 6 bases; unmatched junction nucleotides: 12. Germline values: CDR1 SGHRS, CDR2 YFSETQ. The CDR3 nucleotides are TGCGCCAGCAGCCATGGGACAGGGCAGAAAAAGGATACGCAGTATTTT. Its translation: CASSHGTGQKKDTQYF. The full variable domain, with the rest looked up from reference TRBV5-1 and TRBJ2-3, is KAGVTQTPRYLIKTRGQQVTLSCSPISGHRSVSWYQQTPGQGLQFLFEYFSETQRNKGNFPGRFSGRQFSNSRSEMNVSTLELGDSALYLCASSHGTGQKKDTQYFGPGTRLTVL.

This clonotype was recorded many times. The rearrangement uses TRBV28 and TRBJ2-2, with 8 bases that match TRBD1. From germline, CDR1 is MDHEN and CDR2 SYDVKM. The V gene end was trimmed by 7 bases and the J gene end by 1 base; junction bases not matched to a gene: 5. The CDR3 has 15 amino acids. The CDR3 coding sequence is TGTGCCAGCATCTGGGGGACAGGGAACACCGGGGAGCTGTTTTTT. Translated, it gives CASIWGTGNTGELFF.

A few counts support this clonotype. The J gene is TRBJ1-6, the V gene TRBV9; a weak D match, TRBD1 (6 bases). The germline V gene encodes CDR1 SGDLS and CDR2 YYNGEE. Deletions cut 1 base from V and 6 bases from J, with 11 bases between. This CDR3 spans 15 amino acids. The chain's CDR3 is CASSVNGGPNSPLHF. CDR3 in DNA: TGTGCCAGCAGCGTAAATGGGGGGCCTAATTCACCCCTCCACTTT.

This clonotype was picked up a small number of times. The genes are TRBV6-5 and TRBJ1-2; the D is unclear. Looked up from germline, CDR1 is MNHEY and CDR2 is SVGAGI. The germline V and J ends were trimmed by 2 bases and 2 bases, with 12 bases remaining between them. The CDR3 totals 15 residues. The CDR3 reads CASSYGKGLNYGYTF. The DNA of the CDR3 is TGTGCCAGCAGTTACGGGAAAGGCCTGAACTATGGCTACACCTTC.

This clonotype was counted a few times. One base away lies a much larger clone, so this may be a sequencing read error. The chain recombines TRBV15 with TRBJ1-6, with D perhaps TRBD1 (5 bases). Trimming left V 0 bases short and J 8 bases short, with 17 bases between. Germline V gene lookup returns CDR1 LNHNV and CDR2 YYDKDF (reference sequence). The CDR3 consists of 17 residues. The CDR3, as DNA: TGTGCCACCAGCAGAGATCAAGACAGCCTAGGGGATTCACCCCTCCACTTT. Its translation: CATSRDQDSLGDSPLHF.

This clonotype appeared many times. The V and J genes are TRBV20-1 and TRBJ1-2, with TRBD1 as a possible D gene (5 bases). Deletions cut 3 bases from V and 4 bases from J, with 12 bases between. The CDR3 runs to 13 residues. Germline V gene sequence: CDR1 DFQATT, CDR2 SNEGSKA (reference sequence). The CDR3 loop reads CSASSDSLYGYTF. The CDR3 DNA reads as TGCAGTGCTAGTAGTGACAGTCTCTATGGCTACACCTTC.

The table lists this clonotype with many counts. J is TRBJ2-5 and V is TRBV9; D possibly corresponds to TRBD1 (5 bases). V was pared by 0 bases and J by 1 base, with 13 bases between. The germline gives CDR1 SGDLS, CDR2 YYNGEE. The CDR3 spans 16 residues. The CDR3 protein is CASSVGGRVSQETQYF. For the CDR3, the DNA is TGTGCCAGCAGCGTAGGCGGCAGGGTGAGCCAAGAGACCCAGTACTTC.

The V gene is TRBV6-2 or TRBV6-3, the J gene TRBJ2-3; 7 nucleotides match TRBD2. V shed 2 bases, J shed 4 bases, and the junction held 9 bases outside the gene matches. The CDR3 is 16 amino acids. Germline-derived CDR1 and CDR2 are MNHEY and SVGEGT. CDR3 region: CASSYPPGAGADTQYF. CDR3 nucleotide sequence: TGTGCCAGCAGTTACCCCCCAGGTGCGGGGGCAGATACGCAGTATTTT.

This clonotype was seen repeatedly, ten times or more. This chain uses TRBV10-3 with TRBJ2-1; 7 bases fit TRBD2. The CDR3 runs to 15 residues. The germline V gene encodes CDR1 ENHRY and CDR2 SYGVKD. V was clipped by 2 bases and J by 3 bases; unmatched bases: 4. The CDR3 loop reads CAISEVPSGYNEQFF. DNA of the CDR3: TGTGCCATCAGTGAGGTGCCTAGCGGCTACAATGAGCAGTTCTTC.

This clonotype was observed many times. This chain joins TRBV28 and TRBJ1-5, with TRBD1 as a possible D gene (6 bases). V shed 5 bases and J shed 7 bases, with 15 bases lying between them. The CDR3 has 14 residues. CDR1 and CDR2 (germline): MDHEN, SYDVKM. CDR3 coding DNA: TGTGCCAGCAGTCCTCGGGGGCGGCGCCAGCCCCAGCATTTT. Translation gives CASSPRGRRQPQHF. Together with reference TRBV28 and TRBJ1-5, the CDR3 gives the full variable domain: DVKVTQSSRYLVKRTGEKVFLECVQDMDHENMFWYRQDPGLGLRLIYFSYDVKMKEKGDIPEGYSVSREKKERFSLILESASTNQTSMYLCASSPRGRRQPQHFGDGTRLSIL.

This clonotype has only a few counts. The chain recombines TRBV7-9 with TRBJ1-1, with a tentative D call TRBD1 (6 bases). The germline V gene encodes CDR1 SEHNR and CDR2 FQNEAQ (reference sequence). This CDR3 comprises 14 residues. V was pared by 1 base and J by 4 bases, with 10 bases between. DNA of the CDR3: TGTGCCAGCAGCTTAGTTGTCAGGGGCACTGAAGCTTTCTTT. Amino acid sequence: CASSLVVRGTEAFF. Based on the CDR3 plus reference TRBV7-9 and TRBJ1-1, the full variable domain is DTGVSQNPRHKITKRGQNVTFRCDPISEHNRLYWYRQTLGQGPEFLTYFQNEAQLEKSRLLSDRFSAERPKGSFSTLEIQRTEQGDSAMYLCASSLVVRGTEAFFGQGTRLTVV.

This clonotype was counted many times. The chain combines TRBV28 with TRBJ1-1, with no clear D. Looked up from germline, CDR1 is MDHEN and CDR2 is SYDVKM. Trimming took 8 bases from V and 11 from J, leaving 21 bases between them. This CDR3 is 13 amino acids long. CDR3 DNA sequence: TGTGCCAGCGGGGAGACACTGGCACTCCCCGCTTTCTTT. Translated, it gives CASGETLALPAFF. The whole variable domain, remainder taken from reference TRBV28 and TRBJ1-1, is DVKVTQSSRYLVKRTGEKVFLECVQDMDHENMFWYRQDPGLGLRLIYFSYDVKMKEKGDIPEGYSVSREKKERFSLILESASTNQTSMYLCASGETLALPAFFGQGTRLTVV.

The chain combines TRBV19 with TRBJ1-5; no reliable D call. In germline, CDR1 is LNHDA, CDR2 SQIVND (reference sequence). The V and J ends lost 6 bases and 5 bases respectively, with 11 bases between them. The CDR3 runs to 13 residues. The CDR3 nucleotides read TGTGCCAGTAGCCGGGTATCCTATCAGCCCCAGCATTTT. Its translation is CASSRVSYQPQHF. The whole variable domain, remainder taken from reference TRBV19 and TRBJ1-5, is DGGITQSPKYLFRKEGQNVTLSCEQNLNHDAMYWYRQDPGQGLRLIYYSQIVNDFQKGDIAEGYSVSREKKESFPLTVTSAQKNPTAFYLCASSRVSYQPQHFGDGTRLSIL.

The gene calls are TRBV6-5 and TRBJ2-3; TRBD2 agrees at 10 bases. V shed 0 bases, J shed 5 bases, and the junction held 8 bases outside the gene matches. Germline lookup yields CDR1 MNHEY and CDR2 SVGAGI. This CDR3 is built from 17 residues. As DNA, the CDR3 is TGTGCCAGCAGTTACTCCACCGGGAGACTAGCGGGAGATACGCAGTATTTT. Amino acid sequence: CASSYSTGRLAGDTQYF.

CDR3 in DNA: TGTGCCAGTAGTATAGCGGGGGGGCCCTACAATGAGCAGTTCTTC. It codes for CASSIAGGPYNEQFF. V and J are TRBV19 and TRBJ2-1; 8 bases are a match to TRBD2. This CDR3 spans 15 amino acids. J gave up 2 bases and V 1 base, and 1 base lay outside the gene matches. In germline, CDR1 is LNHDA, CDR2 SQIVND (reference sequence).

Ten or more counts support this clonotype. V is TRBV12-3 or TRBV12-4 and J is TRBJ2-2, with 7 bases identical to TRBD1. V lost 6 bases to trimming and J lost 6 bases; unmatched junction nucleotides: 7. The CDR3 runs 14 residues. The DNA of the CDR3 is TGTGCCAGCAGCCCAGGGGGACCTGCCGGGGAGCTGTTTTTT. This translates into CASSPGGPAGELFF.

This clonotype has just a few counts. The chain has TRBV3-1 and TRBJ1-6, with D tentatively TRBD1 (6 bases). CDR3 length equals 16 residues. The germline gives CDR1 LGHDT, CDR2 YNNKEL (reference sequence). Trimming pared 4 bases from V and 5 bases from J, leaving 15 bases between. CDR3 sequence (DNA): TGTGCCAGCAGCCTGCTAGCGACAGGAAATAATTCACCCCTCCACTTT. It yields the protein CASSLLATGNNSPLHF. The variable domain in full, with the rest retrieved from reference TRBV3-1 and TRBJ1-6, is DTAVSQTPKYLVTQMGNDKSIKCEQNLGHDTMYWYKQDSKKFLKIMFSYNNKELIINETVPNRFSPKSPDKAHLNLHINSLELGDSAVYFCASSLLATGNNSPLHFGNGTRLTVT.

This clonotype was seen repeatedly, ten times or more. The gene calls are TRBV28 and TRBJ2-7; 7 bases align to TRBD1. The CDR3 loop spans 15 amino acids. The germline V gene encodes CDR1 MDHEN and CDR2 SYDVKM. V trimming: 4 bases; J trimming: 2 bases; junction bases outside the gene matches: 8. The CDR3 nucleotides read TGTGCCAGCAGTTCCTCCGACAGGGCCACCTACGAGCAGTACTTC. It translates to CASSSSDRATYEQYF.

A remark on this clonotype: The junction does not match germline at one end; this may be a read error. V is TRBV15 and J is TRBJ1-5; D is unclear. Germline values: CDR1 LNHNV, CDR2 YYDKDF (reference sequence). The CDR3 consists of 12 residues. CDR3 loop: CATSRQNQPQHF. The DNA for the CDR3 is TGTGCCACCAGCAGACAAAATCAGCCCCAGCACTTT. The full variable domain, in which reference TRBV15 and TRBJ1-5 provide the parts outside the CDR3, is DAMVIQNPRYQVTQFGKPVTLSCSQTLNHNVMYWYQQKSSQAPKLLFHYYDKDFNNEADTPDNFQSRRPNTSFCFLDIRSPGLGDTAMYLCATSRQNQPQHFGDGTRLSIL.

This clonotype was seen repeatedly, ten times or more. The chain uses TRBV7-2 and TRBJ2-1, with D unclear. The V gene lost 4 bases and the J gene lost 3 bases, with 13 bases spanning the gap. Germline CDR1 is SGHTA and CDR2 is FQGNSA. CDR3 size: 15 residues. The CDR3 loop reads CASSSGVGSYNEQFF. As DNA, the CDR3 is TGTGCCAGCAGCTCTGGTGTCGGTAGCTACAATGAGCAGTTCTTC.

Turning to this clonotype: This may arise from a read error, as a much more abundant clone is one base away. In DNA, the CDR3 is TGCAGTGCTAGGCTCGGCCCCCGATCAAACACTGAAGCTTTCTTT. Protein sequence: CSARLGPRSNTEAFF. V is TRBV20-1 and J is TRBJ1-1; no clear D. V lost 3 bases, J lost 2 bases, and 16 bases lay in between. Germline V lookup: CDR1 DFQATT, CDR2 SNEGSKA (reference sequence). The CDR3 is 15 amino acids.

The chain couples TRBV4-2 to TRBJ2-7, with 10 bases lining up with TRBD2. V dropped 4 bases and J dropped 0; count of bases not matched to a gene: 6. From germline, CDR1 is LGHNA and CDR2 YNFKEQ. This CDR3 is 16 amino acids long. DNA of the CDR3: TGTGCCAGCAGCCCCTGGGGGACTAGCGACTCCTACGAGCAGTACTTC. It translates to CASSPWGTSDSYEQYF.